The present entry profiles one T cell receptor beta chain with its context. The CDR3 loop spans 12 amino acids. V was cut by 1 base and J by 9 bases, with 8 bases left in between. Germline V gene data show CDR1 as LNHDA and CDR2 as SQIVND (reference sequence). Stated time point: after dendritic cell vaccination, including at tumor progression/relapse. None of the glioblastoma patients had an isocitrate dehydrogenase mutation. The data were produced by immunoSEQ multiplex PCR, yet TCRdb's version contains in-frame clones alone and is incomplete. The table includes 100,000 or so clones, around 91% detected once. This sample was included in a study of glioma-infiltrating T cells after dendritic cell vaccination.

The gene calls are TRBV19 and TRBJ2-3, with a possible D match to TRBD2 (5 bases). Sequences were derived from blood, sampled after dendritic cell vaccination. This clonotype was sampled from a human donor with glioblastoma. CDR3 protein: CASSIVGNTQYF. As DNA, the CDR3 is TGTGCCAGTAGTATAGTCGGGAACACGCAGTATTTT. The full variable domain, in which reference TRBV19 and TRBJ2-3 provide the parts outside the CDR3, is DGGITQSPKYLFRKEGQNVTLSCEQNLNHDAMYWYRQDPGQGLRLIYYSQIVNDFQKGDIAEGYSVSREKKESFPLTVTSAQKNPTAFYLCASSIVGNTQYFGPGTRLTVL.